The entry that follows covers one TCR beta chain sequence. Data came from immunoSEQ multiplex PCR; TCRdb stores just in-frame clones and leaves some out. The table includes some 250,000 clones, roughly 89% detected once. With 5 bases removed from V and 2 bases from J, the gap between germline ends came to 8 bases. CDR3 length: 13 residues. Germline V gene lookup returns CDR1 SSHAT and CDR2 FNYEAQ (reference sequence). The sample is drawn from a study of blood T cell repertoires in COVID-19. Study-level information: Some COVID-19 samples were acute and others convalescent; all came from the United States, Italy and Spain.

Sequenced input: peripheral blood. The source is a young man who had recovered from COVID-19. The chain has TRBV7-7 and TRBJ2-3; maybe TRBD1 (5 bases). CDR3: CASSRGSTDTQYF. CDR3 in DNA: TGTGCCAGCAGCAGGGGTTCCACAGATACGCAGTATTTT.